A selection of T cell receptor beta chains follows, all from one sample in a study of blood T cell repertoires in COVID-19. Method: immunoSEQ multiplex PCR; TCRdb's copy keeps in-frame clones and lacks some. Of roughly 270,000 clones detected, approximately 82% appear once; the ten largest clones hold roughly 4.7%. Sequenced sample: PBMCs or T cells enriched from blood (not recorded which). The origin of the receptors is a man between 40 and 49 years old who had been exposed to COVID-19. The CDR3 runs from the conserved cysteine through the conserved F or W. D genes are given only for firm matches. Size is omitted from some rows. Given values are once, few, many or a class for expanded clones.

cdr3_aa: CATSSLGKGNNEQFF; cdr3_nt: TGTGCCACCAGCTCCCTCGGGAAGGGAAACAATGAGCAGTTCTTC; clone_size: NA; j_call: TRBJ2-1; d_call: NA; v_call: TRBV24-1
cdr3_aa: CASSQGFRFGAFF; cdr3_nt: TGTGCCAGCAGCCAAGGGTTCCGATTCGGGGCTTTCTTT; clone_size: NA; j_call: TRBJ1-1; d_call: NA; v_call: TRBV14
cdr3_aa: CASSLAGSSYNEQFF; cdr3_nt: TGTGCCAGCAGCCTAGCGGGAAGCTCCTACAATGAGCAGTTCTTC; clone_size: NA; j_call: TRBJ2-1; d_call: TRBD2; v_call: TRBV6-5
cdr3_aa: CAISESRGSTGGGYTF; cdr3_nt: TGTGCCATCAGTGAGTCGAGGGGATCGACAGGGGGCGGCTACACCTTC; clone_size: NA; j_call: TRBJ1-2; d_call: TRBD1; v_call: TRBV10-3
cdr3_aa: CATRTGAAGELFF; cdr3_nt: TGTGCCACACGGACAGGGGCAGCCGGGGAGCTGTTTTTT; clone_size: NA; j_call: TRBJ2-2; d_call: TRBD1; v_call: TRBV19
cdr3_aa: CASSLPGTDNSPLHF; cdr3_nt: TGCGCCAGCAGCTTGCCCGGGACAGATAATTCACCCCTCCACTTT; clone_size: NA; j_call: TRBJ1-6; d_call: TRBD1; v_call: TRBV5-1
cdr3_aa: CASSSRPFYEQYF; cdr3_nt: TGTGCCAGCAGTAGCCGCCCTTTCTACGAGCAGTACTTC; clone_size: NA; j_call: TRBJ2-7; d_call: NA; v_call: TRBV6-5
cdr3_aa: CASSFLGGANTEAFF; cdr3_nt: TGTGCCAGCAGCTTCCTTGGGGGGGCGAACACTGAAGCTTTCTTT; clone_size: NA; j_call: TRBJ1-1; d_call: NA; v_call: TRBV11-1
cdr3_aa: CASTEDRGSREAFF; cdr3_nt: TGTGCCAGCACCGAGGACAGGGGGTCCCGAGAAGCTTTCTTT; clone_size: few; j_call: TRBJ1-1; d_call: TRBD1; v_call: TRBV6-6
cdr3_aa: CASNILAGPVGNEQFF; cdr3_nt: TGTGCCAGCAACATTTTAGCGGGACCTGTGGGGAATGAGCAGTTCTTC; clone_size: NA; j_call: TRBJ2-1; d_call: TRBD2; v_call: TRBV19
cdr3_aa: CASSQTGQHTEAFF; cdr3_nt: TGTGCCAGCAGCCAAACGGGACAGCACACTGAAGCTTTCTTT; clone_size: once; j_call: TRBJ1-1; d_call: TRBD1; v_call: TRBV3-1/TRBV3-2
cdr3_aa: CASSPPGQQGRRPTDTQYF; cdr3_nt: TGTGCCAGCTCACCACCGGGGCAACAGGGACGACGACCCACAGATACGCAGTATTTT; clone_size: NA; j_call: TRBJ2-3; d_call: NA; v_call: TRBV18
cdr3_aa: CASSYSRGNLIEQYF; cdr3_nt: TGTGCCAGCAGTTACTCGAGAGGGAATTTAATCGAGCAGTACTTC; clone_size: NA; j_call: TRBJ2-7; d_call: NA; v_call: TRBV6-5
cdr3_aa: CASSQGGTLGDTQYF; cdr3_nt: TGTGCCAGCAGCCAAGGGGGGACATTAGGGGATACGCAGTATTTT; clone_size: NA; j_call: TRBJ2-3; d_call: NA; v_call: TRBV3-1/TRBV3-2
cdr3_aa: CATSSGREYEQYF; cdr3_nt: TGTGCCACCAGTAGTGGGAGGGAATACGAGCAGTACTTC; clone_size: NA; j_call: TRBJ2-7; d_call: TRBD2; v_call: TRBV24-1
cdr3_aa: CASSPGGGNGYTF; cdr3_nt: TGTGCCAGCTCCCCTGGCGGGGGCAATGGCTACACCTTC; clone_size: NA; j_call: TRBJ1-2; d_call: NA; v_call: TRBV18
cdr3_aa: CASGGYNEQFF; cdr3_nt: TGTGCCAGCGGAGGATACAATGAGCAGTTCTTC; clone_size: NA; j_call: TRBJ2-1; d_call: NA; v_call: TRBV6-6
cdr3_aa: CASRQGNEKLFF; cdr3_nt: TGTGCCAGCCGACAGGGGAATGAAAAACTGTTTTTT; clone_size: NA; j_call: TRBJ1-4; d_call: TRBD1; v_call: TRBV2
cdr3_aa: CASSGQQGSPLHF; cdr3_nt: TGTGCCAGCAGTGGCCAACAGGGGTCACCCCTCCACTTT; clone_size: NA; j_call: TRBJ1-6; d_call: TRBD1; v_call: TRBV2
cdr3_aa: CASSWDSPTWTQYF; cdr3_nt: TGTGCCAGCAGTTGGGACTCACCTACGTGGACCCAGTACTTC; clone_size: NA; j_call: TRBJ2-5; d_call: NA; v_call: TRBV11-2
cdr3_aa: CASSLPLNTEAFF; cdr3_nt: TGTGCCAGCTCTCTCCCCTTGAACACTGAAGCTTTCTTT; clone_size: NA; j_call: TRBJ1-1; d_call: NA; v_call: TRBV18
cdr3_aa: CASSIYGTASRNTIYF; cdr3_nt: TGTGCCAGTAGTATCTACGGGACAGCCTCTCGGAACACCATATATTTT; clone_size: NA; j_call: TRBJ1-3; d_call: TRBD1; v_call: TRBV19
cdr3_aa: CASSSRGMTADEQFF; cdr3_nt: TGTGCCAGCAGCTCCCGGGGGATGACGGCTGATGAGCAGTTCTTC; clone_size: NA; j_call: TRBJ2-1; d_call: NA; v_call: TRBV7-2
cdr3_aa: CASMDYSTDTQYF; cdr3_nt: TGTGCCAGCATGGACTATAGCACAGATACGCAGTATTTT; clone_size: once; j_call: TRBJ2-3; d_call: NA; v_call: TRBV11-2
cdr3_aa: CASSLTSGAYTSYNEQFF; cdr3_nt: TGTGCCAGCAGCTTAACTAGCGGGGCCTACACTTCCTACAATGAGCAGTTCTTC; clone_size: NA; j_call: TRBJ2-1; d_call: TRBD2; v_call: TRBV7-2
cdr3_aa: CASSLFLAIEQFF; cdr3_nt: TGTGCCAGCAGCTTGTTTCTAGCTATTGAGCAGTTCTTC; clone_size: once; j_call: TRBJ2-1; d_call: NA; v_call: TRBV5-6
cdr3_aa: CASSLMWENTIYF; cdr3_nt: TGTGCCAGCAGCTTAATGTGGGAGAACACCATATATTTT; clone_size: NA; j_call: TRBJ1-3; d_call: NA; v_call: TRBV11-2
cdr3_aa: CASSHDPSGRGETQYF; cdr3_nt: TGTGCCAGCAGCCACGATCCTAGCGGGAGAGGGGAGACCCAGTACTTC; clone_size: NA; j_call: TRBJ2-5; d_call: TRBD2; v_call: TRBV5-4
cdr3_aa: CASRESTYEQYF; cdr3_nt: TGCGCCAGCAGGGAGAGTACCTACGAGCAGTACTTC; clone_size: NA; j_call: TRBJ2-7; d_call: NA; v_call: TRBV5-1
cdr3_aa: CASSVGSGRGGYTF; cdr3_nt: TGTGCCAGCAGCGTAGGGTCCGGCAGGGGTGGCTACACCTTC; clone_size: once; j_call: TRBJ1-2; d_call: NA; v_call: TRBV9
cdr3_aa: CASRRLAGGLDTQYF; cdr3_nt: TGCGCCAGCAGGAGACTAGCGGGAGGGTTAGATACGCAGTATTTT; clone_size: NA; j_call: TRBJ2-3; d_call: TRBD2; v_call: TRBV5-1
cdr3_aa: CASRFDGYQPQHF; cdr3_nt: TGTGCCAGCAGGTTCGACGGGTATCAGCCCCAGCATTTT; clone_size: NA; j_call: TRBJ1-5; d_call: NA; v_call: TRBV2
cdr3_aa: CASSLEGLSYNSPLHF; cdr3_nt: TGTGCCAGCAGTTTAGAGGGTTTGTCCTATAATTCACCCCTCCACTTT; clone_size: NA; j_call: TRBJ1-6; d_call: NA; v_call: TRBV27
cdr3_aa: CASSLSGQPYNSPLHF; cdr3_nt: TGCGCCAGCAGCTTAAGCGGACAGCCTTATAATTCACCCCTCCACTTT; clone_size: NA; j_call: TRBJ1-6; d_call: NA; v_call: TRBV10-2
cdr3_aa: CASSLLRIGQRDYEQYF; cdr3_nt: TGTGCCAGCAGCCTCCTTCGAATCGGGCAGCGGGACTACGAGCAGTACTTC; clone_size: NA; j_call: TRBJ2-7; d_call: TRBD2; v_call: TRBV7-6
cdr3_aa: CASSDIAGAVYEQYF; cdr3_nt: TGTGCCAGCAGCGATATAGCGGGAGCAGTCTACGAGCAGTACTTC; clone_size: NA; j_call: TRBJ2-7; d_call: TRBD2; v_call: TRBV2
cdr3_aa: CASSIAGPRGEQYF; cdr3_nt: TGTGCCAGCAGCATAGCGGGACCCCGGGGGGAGCAGTACTTC; clone_size: NA; j_call: TRBJ2-7; d_call: TRBD2; v_call: TRBV2
cdr3_aa: CASNAPAGQGLNEQFF; cdr3_nt: TGTGCCAGTAACGCTCCGGCGGGACAGGGGTTAAATGAGCAGTTCTTC; clone_size: few; j_call: TRBJ2-1; d_call: TRBD1; v_call: TRBV19
cdr3_aa: CASRLRGGGGGANVLTF; cdr3_nt: TGTGCCAGCCGCCTCAGGGGAGGGGGTGGTGGGGCCAACGTCCTGACTTTC; clone_size: NA; j_call: TRBJ2-6; d_call: NA; v_call: TRBV2
cdr3_aa: CATGTPEELFF; cdr3_nt: TGTGCCACCGGGACACCGGAGGAGCTCTTCTTC; clone_size: NA; j_call: TRBJ2-1; d_call: NA; v_call: TRBV10-3
cdr3_aa: CASSLLSVGEKLFF; cdr3_nt: TGTGCCAGCAGCTTGTTATCGGTCGGGGAAAAACTGTTTTTT; clone_size: NA; j_call: TRBJ1-4; d_call: NA; v_call: TRBV5-8
cdr3_aa: CASSSDRPRDGYTF; cdr3_nt: TGTGCCAGCAGTTCGGACAGGCCTAGGGATGGCTACACCTTC; clone_size: once; j_call: TRBJ1-2; d_call: TRBD1; v_call: TRBV6-5
cdr3_aa: CASSFLFGLAGQIGNEQFF; cdr3_nt: TGTGCCAGCAGCTTTTTATTTGGGCTAGCGGGTCAAATTGGCAATGAGCAGTTCTTC; clone_size: NA; j_call: TRBJ2-1; d_call: TRBD2; v_call: TRBV7-9
cdr3_aa: CASSLYRDSQKRGGYTF; cdr3_nt: TGTGCCAGCAGCTTATACCGGGACAGTCAAAAACGCGGTGGCTACACCTTC; clone_size: few; j_call: TRBJ1-2; d_call: TRBD1; v_call: TRBV5-6
cdr3_aa: CASSKSDRARRNEQFF; cdr3_nt: TGTGCCAGCAGCAAGTCGGACAGGGCACGGAGGAATGAGCAGTTCTTC; clone_size: few; j_call: TRBJ2-1; d_call: NA; v_call: TRBV21-1
cdr3_aa: CASSVDQISYEQYF; cdr3_nt: TGTGCCAGCAGCGTAGATCAGATCTCCTACGAGCAGTACTTC; clone_size: NA; j_call: TRBJ2-7; d_call: NA; v_call: TRBV9